These 2 T cell receptor beta chains were all obtained from the same sample, sequenced in a study of PD-1 blockade in classical Hodgkin lymphoma. Generated by immunoSEQ multiplex PCR, the TCRdb table keeps only in-frame clones and is missing some. The sample has 4,000 or so clones, 80% to 90% seen once. In every patient, relapse followed autologous stem cell transplantation, while exposure to brentuximab vedotin differed. Researchers used magnetic negative selection to pull out pure CD4+ T cells from thawed PBMCs. This specimen consisted of CD4+ T cells from blood, obtained at baseline. Receptor source: a human donor with classical Hodgkin lymphoma.

CDR3 region: CASYPVGGPWDEQFF. In DNA form, the CDR3 reads TGTGCCAGCTACCCCGTGGGGGGCCCTTGGGATGAGCAGTTCTTC. The rearrangement uses TRBV6-5 and TRBJ2-1; D is possibly TRBD1 or TRBD2 (6 bases each). Per germline, CDR1 MNHEY and CDR2 SVGAGI. This CDR3 has 15 residues. Trimming took off 8 bases at V and 8 bases at J, with 22 bases between the two ends.

As to this clone: Sequence at one end of the junction differs from germline and may be a read error. This sequence joins TRBV10-3 and TRBJ2-7, with a tentative D call TRBD1 (5 bases). Per the germline V gene, CDR1 is ENHRY and CDR2 is SYGVKD. CDR3 length: 13 amino acids. This chain's CDR3 is CASSPTGYYEQYF. The CDR3 DNA is TGTGCCAGCAGTCCTACAGGTTACTACGAGCAGTACTTC.